These 5 T cell receptor beta chains were sequenced from one sample in a study of T cell responses to AZD1222 COVID-19 vaccine. Assay used: immunoSEQ multiplex PCR; TCRdb lists only in-frame clones, some missing. Here the sample spans more than 150,000 clones, approximately 90% being singletons. The sample here was peripheral blood, taken 28 days after the second AZD1222 dose. These receptor sequences come from an adult who received the AZD1222 COVID-19 vaccine.

The chain has TRBV7-3 and TRBJ1-1; D is perhaps TRBD1 (5 bases). Germline-derived CDR1 and CDR2 are SGHTA and FQGTGA. CDR3 length: 14 amino acids. The ends were cut back, 8 bases at V and 1 base at J, with 14 bases in the middle. CDR3 protein: CASSPRGGNTEAFF. The CDR3 coding sequence is TGTGCCAGCTCACCCCGGGGGGGGAACACTGAAGCTTTCTTT.

The chain links TRBV5-1 to TRBJ2-5, with unresolved D. The CDR3 totals 14 residues. V gave up 1 base and J gave up 4 bases, with 11 bases separating them. The germline CDR1 and CDR2 sequences are SGHRS and YFSETQ. The CDR3 region is CASSLYMGRETQYF. The CDR3 coding sequence is TGCGCCAGCAGCTTGTATATGGGAAGAGAGACCCAGTACTTC. Based on the CDR3 plus reference TRBV5-1 and TRBJ2-5, the full variable domain is KAGVTQTPRYLIKTRGQQVTLSCSPISGHRSVSWYQQTPGQGLQFLFEYFSETQRNKGNFPGRFSGRQFSNSRSEMNVSTLELGDSALYLCASSLYMGRETQYFGPGTRLLVL.

The CDR3 loop reads CASSIGGPGGEKLFF. CDR3 DNA sequence: TGTGCCAGTAGTATCGGAGGGCCGGGAGGGGAAAAACTGTTTTTT. The J gene is TRBJ1-4, the V gene TRBV19; D is undetermined. The CDR3 is 15 residues long. The germline V gene encodes CDR1 LNHDA and CDR2 SQIVND (reference sequence). Trimming left V 3 bases short and J 8 bases short, with 16 bases between.

The chain carries TRBV27 and TRBJ1-6; D is perhaps TRBD1 (5 bases). The CDR3 loop spans 15 amino acids. Germline V gene sequence: CDR1 MNHEY, CDR2 SMNVEV (reference sequence). Trimming stripped 5 bases from V and 3 bases from J, with 11 bases between. This CDR3 is CASSPQGGYNSPLHF. The DNA of the CDR3 is TGTGCCAGCAGTCCCCAGGGCGGCTATAATTCACCCCTCCACTTT.

This chain uses TRBV15 with TRBJ2-7; D not certain. Per germline, CDR1 LNHNV and CDR2 YYDKDF (reference sequence). CDR3 length: 13 amino acids. V was cut by 5 bases and J by 3 bases, with 11 bases left in between. This CDR3 reads CATSQISRYEQYF. CDR3 sequence (DNA): TGTGCCACCAGCCAGATTTCCCGCTACGAGCAGTACTTC. The whole variable domain, remainder taken from reference TRBV15 and TRBJ2-7, is DAMVIQNPRYQVTQFGKPVTLSCSQTLNHNVMYWYQQKSSQAPKLLFHYYDKDFNNEADTPDNFQSRRPNTSFCFLDIRSPGLGDTAMYLCATSQISRYEQYFGPGTRLTVT.